The 6 T cell receptor beta chains given below trace back to one sample, sequenced in a study of breast tumors, draining lymph nodes, adjacent tissues. Axillary draining lymph nodes of breast cancer patients supplied the node samples. TCRdb reanalysed the multiplex PCR reads using MiXCR and keeps one entry per CDR3 protein. The profile covers about 180,000 distinct CDR3 sequences, with 33% appearing a single time and about 4.1% taken by the ten largest. Material: axillary lymph node tissue. The receptors come from a female donor with breast cancer. Some clones in this sample may be carry-over from other donors' samples.

This clonotype was counted a few times. This chain connects TRBV6-2 or TRBV6-3 to TRBJ1-1; D gene uncertain. CDR3 length: 16 residues. Germline V CDR1 and CDR2: MNHEY, SVGEGT. Trimming took 6 bases from V and 2 from J, leaving 19 bases between them. In nucleotides, the CDR3 is TGTGCCAGCAGCTATAGGTTCTACGGAGGAAACACTGAAGCTTTCTTT. This codes for CASSYRFYGGNTEAFF.

The V and J genes are TRBV7-9 and TRBJ1-5; D is ambiguous. The CDR3 covers 12 residues. Trimming shortened V by 8 bases and J by 5 bases, and 10 bases separated the two germline ends. Germline V lookup: CDR1 SEHNR, CDR2 FQNEAQ (reference sequence). CDR3 DNA sequence: TGTGCCAGCCTAAAGAGGTATCAGCCCCAGCATTTT. It is translated as CASLKRYQPQHF.

This clonotype was detected many times. The chain links TRBV20-1 to TRBJ1-2; 9 bases map to TRBD1. CDR3 length: 18 residues. Germline V gene data show CDR1 as DFQATT and CDR2 as SNEGSKA (reference sequence). With 6 bases clipped from V and 1 base from J, the junction kept 18 bases outside the gene matches. CDR3 in amino acids: CSADRPFRDRDHNYGYTF. The CDR3 nucleotides read TGCAGTGCCGACCGACCATTCCGGGACAGGGACCATAACTATGGCTACACCTTC.

As regards this clonotype: A much larger clone is a single base away; this may be a read error. The gene calls are TRBV6-5 and TRBJ2-5, with TRBD2 matching over 10 bases. The CDR3 loop spans 16 amino acids. V gave up 5 bases and J gave up 0 bases; unmatched junction bases: 6. Looked up from germline, CDR1 is MNHEY and CDR2 is SVGAGI. The CDR3 spells CASSPGTSAYQETQYF. CDR3 DNA sequence: TGTGCCAGCAGTCCCGGGACTAGCGCGTACCAAGAGACCCAGTACTTC.

The sample holds many counts of this clonotype. Being one base from a much bigger clone, this may be a read error. The chain employs TRBV29-1 and TRBJ2-5; D gene unclear. The CDR3 totals 12 residues. Germline lookup yields CDR1 SQVTM and CDR2 ANQGSEA. The CDR3: CSVTVWEETRYF. The CDR3 nucleotides are TGCAGCGTTACAGTGTGGGAAGAGACCCGGTACTTC.

This clonotype was picked up a small number of times. Given a much more abundant clone one base away, this may be a read error. The genes are TRBV6-4 and TRBJ2-3; D possibly corresponds to TRBD1 (5 bases). The ends were cut back, 5 bases at V and 4 bases at J, with 13 bases in the middle. This CDR3 has 14 residues. Germline-derived CDR1 and CDR2 are MRHNA and SNTAGT. Here the CDR3 DNA reads TGTGCCAGCAGTCAAGGGGTCCGGGCAGATACGCAGTATTTT. Translating it yields CASSQGVRADTQYF.